This T cell receptor beta chain was sequenced during a study of blood T cell repertoires in COVID-19. The assay was immunoSEQ multiplex PCR, and TCRdb's table has in-frame clones only and misses some. In the table there are fewer than 250,000 clones, around four fifths of which are singletons. Sequenced material: peripheral blood. This clonotype was obtained from a man in his thirties or forties with active or convalescent COVID-19.

This CDR3 is CASSYPGHSNQPQHF. CDR3 bases: TGTGCCAGCAGTTACCCCGGTCATAGCAATCAGCCCCAGCATTTT. V usage is TRBV6-2 or TRBV6-3 and J usage is TRBJ1-5; D is uncertain. Germline CDR1 MNHEY, CDR2 SVGEGT. The CDR3 spans 15 residues. V lost 2 bases and J 0 bases, leaving 8 bases between the germline ends.